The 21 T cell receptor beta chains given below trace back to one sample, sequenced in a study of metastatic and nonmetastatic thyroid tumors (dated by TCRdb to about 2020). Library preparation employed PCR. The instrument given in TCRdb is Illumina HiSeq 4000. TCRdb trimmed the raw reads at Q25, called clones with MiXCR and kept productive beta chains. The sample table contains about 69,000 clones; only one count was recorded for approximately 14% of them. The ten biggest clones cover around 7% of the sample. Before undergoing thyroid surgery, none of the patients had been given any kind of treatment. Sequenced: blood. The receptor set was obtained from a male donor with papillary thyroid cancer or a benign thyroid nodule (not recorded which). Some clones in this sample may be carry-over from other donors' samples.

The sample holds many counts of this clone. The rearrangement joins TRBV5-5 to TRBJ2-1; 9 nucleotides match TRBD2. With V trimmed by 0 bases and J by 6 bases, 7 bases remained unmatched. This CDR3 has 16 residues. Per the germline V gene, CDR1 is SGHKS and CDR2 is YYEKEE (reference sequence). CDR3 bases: TGTGCCAGCAGCTTGGGACTAGCGGCCGAGATCAATGAGCAGTTCTTC. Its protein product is CASSLGLAAEINEQFF.

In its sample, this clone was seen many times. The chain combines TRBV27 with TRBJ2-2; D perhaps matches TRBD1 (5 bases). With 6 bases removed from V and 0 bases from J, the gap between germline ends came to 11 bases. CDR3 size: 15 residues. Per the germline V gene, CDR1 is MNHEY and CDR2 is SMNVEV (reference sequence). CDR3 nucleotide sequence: TGTGCCAGCAGACCAGACAGTGCGAACACCGGGGAGCTGTTTTTT. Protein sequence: CASRPDSANTGELFF.

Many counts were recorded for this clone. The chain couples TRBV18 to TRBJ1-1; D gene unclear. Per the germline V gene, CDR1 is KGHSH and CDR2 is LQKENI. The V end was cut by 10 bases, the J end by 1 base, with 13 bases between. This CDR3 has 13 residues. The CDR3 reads CATLDGRNTEAFF. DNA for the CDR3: TGTGCCACCTTAGACGGAAGGAACACTGAAGCTTTCTTT.

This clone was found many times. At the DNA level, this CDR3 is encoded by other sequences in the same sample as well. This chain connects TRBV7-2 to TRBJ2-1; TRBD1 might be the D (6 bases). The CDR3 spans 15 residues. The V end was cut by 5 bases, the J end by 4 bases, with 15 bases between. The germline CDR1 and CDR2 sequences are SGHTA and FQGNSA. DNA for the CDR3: TGTGCCAGCAGCCCGGACAGCACCTCTTACAATGAGCAGTTCTTC. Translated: CASSPDSTSYNEQFF.

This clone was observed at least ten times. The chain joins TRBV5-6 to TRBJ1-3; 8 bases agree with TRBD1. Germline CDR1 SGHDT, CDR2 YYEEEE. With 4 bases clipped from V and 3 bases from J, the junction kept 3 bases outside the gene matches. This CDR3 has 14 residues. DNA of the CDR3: TGTGCCAGCAGCGACGGGACAGGTGGAAACACCATATATTTT. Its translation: CASSDGTGGNTIYF.

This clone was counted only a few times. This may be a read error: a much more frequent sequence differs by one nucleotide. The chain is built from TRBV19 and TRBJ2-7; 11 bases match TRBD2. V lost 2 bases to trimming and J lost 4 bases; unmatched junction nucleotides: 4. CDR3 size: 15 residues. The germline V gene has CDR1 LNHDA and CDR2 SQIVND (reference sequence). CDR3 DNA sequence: TGTGCCAGTAGTATATCACTAGCGGGAGTGTACGAGCAGTACTTC. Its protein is CASSISLAGVYEQYF. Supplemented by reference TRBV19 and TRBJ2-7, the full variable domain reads DGGITQSPKYLFRKEGQNVTLSCEQNLNHDAMYWYRQDPGQGLRLIYYSQIVNDFQKGDIAEGYSVSREKKESFPLTVTSAQKNPTAFYLCASSISLAGVYEQYFGPGTRLTVT.

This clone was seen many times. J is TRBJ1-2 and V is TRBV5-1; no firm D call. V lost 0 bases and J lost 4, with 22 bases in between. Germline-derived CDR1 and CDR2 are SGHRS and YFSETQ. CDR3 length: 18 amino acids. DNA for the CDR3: TGCGCCAGCAGCTTGGGTCGAGAAGGTGGCAGCCGAAGCTATGGCTACACCTTC. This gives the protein CASSLGREGGSRSYGYTF.

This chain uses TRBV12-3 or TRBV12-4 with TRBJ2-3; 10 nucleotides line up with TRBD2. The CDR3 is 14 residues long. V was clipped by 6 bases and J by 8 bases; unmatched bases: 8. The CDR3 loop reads CASSFGSGGATQYF. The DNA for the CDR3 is TGTGCCAGCAGCTTCGGCAGCGGGGGGGCTACGCAGTATTTT.

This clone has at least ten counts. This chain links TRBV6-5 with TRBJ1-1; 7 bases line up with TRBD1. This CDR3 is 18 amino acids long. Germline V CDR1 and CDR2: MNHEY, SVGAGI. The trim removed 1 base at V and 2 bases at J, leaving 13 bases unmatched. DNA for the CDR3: TGTGCCAGCAGTTACTGGGGGGGACAGCCGATATTCAACACTGAAGCTTTCTTT. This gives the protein CASSYWGGQPIFNTEAFF.

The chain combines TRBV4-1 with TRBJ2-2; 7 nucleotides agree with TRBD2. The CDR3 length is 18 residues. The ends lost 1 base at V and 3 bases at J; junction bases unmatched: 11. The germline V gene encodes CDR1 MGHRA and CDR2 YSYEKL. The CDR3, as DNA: TGCGCCAGCAGCCAAGGAGCCGAAGCGGGACGTTACACCGGGGAGCTGTTTTTT. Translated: CASSQGAEAGRYTGELFF.

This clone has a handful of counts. Here the CDR3 DNA reads TGTGCCATCACCTCCACCGGGACTGGGATTGGGGCTTTCTTT. This encodes CAITSTGTGIGAFF. V and J are TRBV27 and TRBJ1-1; possible D gene TRBD1, 5 bases. The CDR3 is 14 residues long. Germline assignment: CDR1 MNHEY and CDR2 SMNVEV (reference sequence). V was trimmed by 10 bases and J by 11 bases, leaving 26 bases between them.

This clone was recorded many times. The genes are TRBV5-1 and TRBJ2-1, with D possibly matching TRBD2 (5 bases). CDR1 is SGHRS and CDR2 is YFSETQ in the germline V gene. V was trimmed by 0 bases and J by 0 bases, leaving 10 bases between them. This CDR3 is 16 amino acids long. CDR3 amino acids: CASSLAGVSSYNEQFF. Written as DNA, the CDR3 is TGCGCCAGCAGCTTGGCCGGGGTATCCTCCTACAATGAGCAGTTCTTC.

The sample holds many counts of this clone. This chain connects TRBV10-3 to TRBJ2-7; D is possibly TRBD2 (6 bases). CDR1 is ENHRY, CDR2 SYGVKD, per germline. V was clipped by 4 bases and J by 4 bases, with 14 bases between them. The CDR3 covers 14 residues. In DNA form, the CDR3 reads TGTGCCATCAGTGGAGTCGGGGGAGGTTACGAGCAGTACTTC. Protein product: CAISGVGGGYEQYF.

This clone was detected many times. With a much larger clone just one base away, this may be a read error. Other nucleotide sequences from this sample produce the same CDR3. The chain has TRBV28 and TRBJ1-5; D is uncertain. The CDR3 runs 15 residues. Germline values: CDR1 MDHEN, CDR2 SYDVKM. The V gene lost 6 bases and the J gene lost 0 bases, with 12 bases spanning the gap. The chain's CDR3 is CASSFLLNSNQPQHF. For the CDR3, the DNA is TGTGCCAGCAGCTTTTTACTTAATAGCAATCAGCCCCAGCATTTT.

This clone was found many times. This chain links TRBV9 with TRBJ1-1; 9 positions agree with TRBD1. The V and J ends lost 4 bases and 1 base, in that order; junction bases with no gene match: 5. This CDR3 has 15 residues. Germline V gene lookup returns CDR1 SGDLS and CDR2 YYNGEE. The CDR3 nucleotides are TGTGCCAGCAGCCCACAGGGGGCAGCGAACACTGAAGCTTTCTTT. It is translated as CASSPQGAANTEAFF.

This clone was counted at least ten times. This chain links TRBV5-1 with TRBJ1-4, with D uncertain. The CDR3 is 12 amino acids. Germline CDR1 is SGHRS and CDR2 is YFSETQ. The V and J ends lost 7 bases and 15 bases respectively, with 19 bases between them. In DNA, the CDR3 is TGCGCCAGCTCCGGATCGGCCCTCTCGGTGTTTTTT. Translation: CASSGSALSVFF.

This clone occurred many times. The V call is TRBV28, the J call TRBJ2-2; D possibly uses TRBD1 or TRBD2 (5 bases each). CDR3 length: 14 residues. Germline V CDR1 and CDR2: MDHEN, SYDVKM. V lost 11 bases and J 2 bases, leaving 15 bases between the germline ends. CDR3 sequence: CAGRRDGNTGELFF. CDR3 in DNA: TGTGCCGGACGCCGGGACGGAAACACCGGGGAGCTGTTTTTT.

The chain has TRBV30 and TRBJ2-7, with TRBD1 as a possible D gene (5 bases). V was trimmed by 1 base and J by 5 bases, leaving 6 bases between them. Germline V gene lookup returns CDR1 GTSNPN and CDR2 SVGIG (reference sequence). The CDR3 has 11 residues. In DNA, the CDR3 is TGTGCCTGGAGTGAGGGGAACGAGCAGTACTTC. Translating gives CAWSEGNEQYF. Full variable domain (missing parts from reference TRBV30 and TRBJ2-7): SQTIHQWPATLVQPVGSPLSLECTVEGTSNPNLYWYRQAAGRGLQLLFYSVGIGQISSEVPQNLSASRPQDRQFILSSKKLLLSDSGFYLCAWSEGNEQYFGPGTRLTVT.

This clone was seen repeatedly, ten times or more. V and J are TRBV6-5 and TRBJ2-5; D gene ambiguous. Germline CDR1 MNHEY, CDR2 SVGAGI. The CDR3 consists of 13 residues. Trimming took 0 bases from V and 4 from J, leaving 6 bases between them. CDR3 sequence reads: CASSYSPGETQYF. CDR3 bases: TGTGCCAGCAGTTACTCTCCCGGAGAGACCCAGTACTTC.

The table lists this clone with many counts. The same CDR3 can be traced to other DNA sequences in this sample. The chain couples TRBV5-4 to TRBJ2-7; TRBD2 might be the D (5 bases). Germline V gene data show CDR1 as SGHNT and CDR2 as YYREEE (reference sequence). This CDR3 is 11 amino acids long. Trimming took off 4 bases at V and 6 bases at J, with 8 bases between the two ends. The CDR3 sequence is CASSELGEQYV. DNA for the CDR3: TGTGCCAGCAGCGAACTAGGCGAGCAGTACGTC.

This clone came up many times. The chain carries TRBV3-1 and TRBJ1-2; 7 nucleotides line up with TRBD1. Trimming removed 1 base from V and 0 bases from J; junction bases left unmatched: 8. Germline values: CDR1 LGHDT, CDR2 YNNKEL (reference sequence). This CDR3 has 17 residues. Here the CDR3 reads CASSQGTGRAANYGYTF. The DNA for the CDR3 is TGTGCCAGCAGCCAAGGGACAGGACGAGCCGCTAACTATGGCTACACCTTC.